Each of the 9 T cell receptor beta chains below was sequenced from the same sample in a study of blood T cell repertoires in COVID-19. The method was immunoSEQ multiplex PCR; TCRdb's version includes in-frame clones alone and lacks a portion of them. The table shows around 200,000 clones, with 80% to 90% occurring only once. Sequenced sample: PBMCs or T cells enriched from blood (not recorded which). Every receptor here comes from a man aged 30-40 years who had recovered from COVID-19.

The J gene is TRBJ1-2, the V gene TRBV30; 8 bases fit TRBD1. Germline CDR1 and CDR2: GTSNPN and SVGIG (reference sequence). The CDR3 contains 13 residues. V gave up 3 bases and J gave up 4 bases; unmatched junction bases: 4. The CDR3 nucleotides read TGTGCCTGGAGCCAACAGGGGGGCTATGGCTACACCTTC. Amino acids: CAWSQQGGYGYTF. The full variable domain, in which reference TRBV30 and TRBJ1-2 provide the parts outside the CDR3, is SQTIHQWPATLVQPVGSPLSLECTVEGTSNPNLYWYRQAAGRGLQLLFYSVGIGQISSEVPQNLSASRPQDRQFILSSKKLLLSDSGFYLCAWSQQGGYGYTFGSGTRLTVV.

This clone was seen just once. The V and J genes are TRBV6-2 or TRBV6-3 and TRBJ2-1, with D possibly being TRBD2 (5 bases). CDR1 is MNHEY and CDR2 is SVGEGT in the germline V gene. The CDR3 has 14 residues. V was trimmed by 2 bases and J by 7 bases, leaving 12 bases between them. The CDR3 DNA reads TGTGCCAGCAGTTACCCAAGGACGGGGAATGAGCAGTTCTTC. It encodes CASSYPRTGNEQFF.

V and J are TRBV10-1 and TRBJ2-7; 7 bases are a match to TRBD2. Per the germline V gene, CDR1 is WNHNN and CDR2 is SYGVQD (reference sequence). Trimming took 5 bases from V and 0 from J; bases not matched to a gene: 13. There are 17 residues in the CDR3. CDR3 nucleotides: TGCGCCAGCAGTCGGAGGGAACTAGCGCGGAACTCCTACGAGCAGTACTTC. Amino acid sequence: CASSRRELARNSYEQYF.

The gene calls are TRBV5-1 and TRBJ2-2; 8 bases line up with TRBD1. The CDR3 has 15 residues. V gave up 4 bases and J gave up 6 bases; unmatched junction bases: 8. Per the germline V gene, CDR1 is SGHRS and CDR2 is YFSETQ. The CDR3 loop reads CASSARTGRPGELFF. CDR3 nucleotide sequence: TGCGCCAGCAGCGCTCGGACAGGGCGGCCCGGGGAGCTGTTTTTT.

The rearrangement uses TRBV12-3 or TRBV12-4 and TRBJ2-1, with TRBD2 as a possible D gene (6 bases). V was trimmed by 5 bases and J by 7 bases, leaving 12 bases between them. CDR3 length: 13 residues. The CDR3 nucleotides are TGTGCCAGCAGTCAAAGACTAGTAAATGAGCAGTTCTTC. Translated: CASSQRLVNEQFF.

The chain is built from TRBV19 and TRBJ2-5; 11 bases are shared with TRBD2. V was clipped by 4 bases and J by 4 bases; unmatched bases: 2. CDR1 is LNHDA, CDR2 SQIVND, per germline (reference sequence). The length of the CDR3 is 14 residues. This CDR3 reads CASSTLAGVETQYF. DNA for the CDR3: TGTGCCAGTAGTACACTAGCGGGAGTAGAGACCCAGTACTTC.

The genes are TRBV4-1 and TRBJ2-5; D may be TRBD2 (5 bases). V gave up 0 bases and J gave up 1 base, with 15 bases separating them. CDR3 length: 17 amino acids. In germline, CDR1 is MGHRA, CDR2 YSYEKL. The CDR3 DNA follows: TGCGCCAGCAGCCAAGATGAGGGAAGTAGGCGCCAAGAGACCCAGTACTTC. Its protein product is CASSQDEGSRRQETQYF.

The J gene is TRBJ2-5, the V gene TRBV9; 9 bases align to TRBD2. Germline V gene lookup returns CDR1 SGDLS and CDR2 YYNGEE. The CDR3 length is 14 residues. The V and J ends lost 4 bases and 5 bases, in that order; junction bases with no gene match: 6. The CDR3 DNA reads as TGTGCCAGCAGCCCGGGACTAGCCTTGGAGACCCAGTACTTC. Translating it yields CASSPGLALETQYF.

This clone turned up a few times. The chain carries TRBV7-8 and TRBJ2-7, with TRBD1 matching 7 bases. The CDR3 has 13 residues. Germline V gene lookup returns CDR1 SGHVS and CDR2 FQNEAQ. V shed 10 bases, J shed 2 bases, and the junction held 8 bases outside the gene matches. The CDR3 reads CATRQGDTYEQYF. The CDR3 DNA reads as TGTGCCACCCGACAGGGAGACACCTACGAGCAGTACTTC.